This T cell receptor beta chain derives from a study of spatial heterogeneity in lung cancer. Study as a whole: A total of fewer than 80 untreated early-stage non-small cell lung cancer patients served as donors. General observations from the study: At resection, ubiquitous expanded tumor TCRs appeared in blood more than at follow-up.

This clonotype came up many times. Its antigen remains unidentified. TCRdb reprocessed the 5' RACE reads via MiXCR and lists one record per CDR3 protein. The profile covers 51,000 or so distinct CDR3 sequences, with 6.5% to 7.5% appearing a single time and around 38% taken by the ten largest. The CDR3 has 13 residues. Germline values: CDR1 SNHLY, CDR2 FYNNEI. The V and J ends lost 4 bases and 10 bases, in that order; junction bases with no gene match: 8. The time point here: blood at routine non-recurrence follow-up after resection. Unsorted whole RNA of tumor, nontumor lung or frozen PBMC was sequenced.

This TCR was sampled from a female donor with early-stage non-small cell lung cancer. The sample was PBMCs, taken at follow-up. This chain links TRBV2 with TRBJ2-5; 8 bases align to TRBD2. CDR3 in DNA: TGTGCCAGCAGTGGGCCTACGGCGGGGGGCCAGTACTTC. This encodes CASSGPTAGGQYF.